This TCR beta chain was profiled in a study of beta chain features in type 1 diabetes. One heparinised draw, averaging roughly 0.12 L, was taken per donor. Purity exceeding 95% was reached by all sorted populations. On this clone: The antigen remains unidentified.

What was sequenced were expressed TCRB transcripts, since all of the isolated RNA had been reverse transcribed. Here immunoSEQ multiplex PCR was the method, and the copy in TCRdb shows in-frame clones only, minus some. The sample records 550,000 to 850,000 clones, 13% being singletons. CDR3 size: 13 residues. V was pared by 6 bases and J by 1 base, with 9 bases between. The germline V gene encodes CDR1 LNHDA and CDR2 SQIVND (reference sequence). Points from the study as a whole: Shorter TCRB CDR3s, moderately but significantly so, marked every one of the four CD4+ subsets in Type 1 diabetes patients. Cells with high TCR expression could be over-represented by cDNA sequencing.

The chain couples TRBV19 to TRBJ1-1; D remains unclear. This clonotype was sampled from a man between 18 and 35 years old with type 1 diabetes. Source material: naive CD4+ T cells from blood. The chain's CDR3 is CASSALENTEAFF. The CDR3 bases are TGTGCCAGTAGCGCTTTGGAGAACACTGAAGCTTTCTTT.